This T cell receptor beta chain appears in the sequencing data of a study of beta chain features in type 1 diabetes. Study information: Age, gender and cell yields were alike across patients and healthy donors. Study-wide findings and caveats: Patients' naive, central memory and regulatory TCRB repertoires appeared more alike than those of healthy donors. Shortening of TCRB CDR3s, moderate but significant, appeared in all four CD4+ subsets of Type 1 diabetes patients. Insertions at VDJ junctions were less frequent in type 1 diabetes patients. These patients also deleted more nucleotides at the same junctions.

Expressed TCRB transcripts got sequenced, as all isolated RNA was reverse transcribed. TCRdb's table, derived via immunoSEQ multiplex PCR, lists solely in-frame clones and lacks some. This table has more than 150,000 clones, roughly 9% appearing once. Sorting that relied on CD45RO/CCR7/CD25/CD127/CD95/CD27 yielded CD4+ naive, central memory, regulatory and stem cell-like memory cells. The table lists this clone with a few counts. Its target is unknown. Germline-derived CDR1 and CDR2 are MNHNY and SVGAGI (reference sequence). The CDR3 extends over 15 amino acids. The V gene end was trimmed by 2 bases and the J gene end by 4 bases; junction bases not matched to a gene: 6.

Material for sequencing was central memory CD4+ T cells from blood. The chain employs TRBV6-6 and TRBJ2-5; TRBD1 agrees at 8 bases. The sequence derives from a woman in her 30s with type 1 diabetes. The CDR3 DNA sequence: TGTGCCAGCAGTTACCCGGACAGGGCGGCAGAGACCCAGTACTTC. It encodes CASSYPDRAAETQYF.